The present entry profiles one T cell receptor (beta chain) with its context. Its antigen is as yet unknown. Measured with immunoSEQ multiplex PCR; TCRdb has only the in-frame clones, and not every one. This sample has around 16,000 clones, with 70% to 90% found just once. These data originate in a study of T cells in localized non-small cell lung cancer. The study, taken as a whole, reports: Owing to sequencing of a solitary tumor region, heterogeneity cannot be discounted.

The CDR3 totals 17 residues. Germline V gene sequence: CDR1 SGHAT, CDR2 FQNNGV. V dropped 1 base and J dropped 4 bases, with 14 bases sitting between them. The receptor was derived from a female donor of 60 years or more with stage III squamous cell lung carcinoma. The chain recombines TRBV11-2 with TRBJ2-6; the D call may be TRBD1 or TRBD2 (6 bases each). The material was peripheral blood, obtained before any cancer treatment. DNA of the CDR3: TGTGCCAGCAGCTTAGTATGGGGGGCGGCCGGGGCCAACGTCCTGACTTTC. This translates into CASSLVWGAAGANVLTF.